The source of this TCR beta chain is a study of cytomegalovirus exposure and HLA in healthy donors. The study, taken as a whole, reports: In most subjects, TCR beta sequences reportedly gave accurate predictions of HLA-A and HLA-B alleles. Most TCR sequences proved rare, with some public TCRs found in many donors. The authors considered a cluster of highly shared sequence variants likely to be a sequencing artifact.

Of note for this clone: Its antigen is unknown. The final CDR3 position lacks the conserved phenylalanine or tryptophan, pointing to a likely read error.

In the PCR, 60 Vbeta and 13 Jbeta primers were used. The repertoire was sequenced with immunoSEQ multiplex PCR; TCRdb's copy has only in-frame clones and lacks some. The profile shows roughly 97,000 clones, 76% of them singletons. Trimming pared 0 bases from V and 7 bases from J, leaving 19 bases between. Germline-derived CDR1 and CDR2 are WNHNN and SYGVQD (reference sequence). The CDR3 is 17 residues long. The V call is TRBV10-1, the J call TRBJ1-5, with D maybe TRBD1 (5 bases). Material for sequencing was PBMCs. This TCR was sampled from a woman under 30 in good health and CMV-seropositive. The CDR3 loop reads CASSESAYRKVGQPQHV. CDR3 sequence (DNA): TGCGCCAGCAGTGAGTCTGCTTACAGGAAAGTCGGACAGCCCCAGCATGTT.